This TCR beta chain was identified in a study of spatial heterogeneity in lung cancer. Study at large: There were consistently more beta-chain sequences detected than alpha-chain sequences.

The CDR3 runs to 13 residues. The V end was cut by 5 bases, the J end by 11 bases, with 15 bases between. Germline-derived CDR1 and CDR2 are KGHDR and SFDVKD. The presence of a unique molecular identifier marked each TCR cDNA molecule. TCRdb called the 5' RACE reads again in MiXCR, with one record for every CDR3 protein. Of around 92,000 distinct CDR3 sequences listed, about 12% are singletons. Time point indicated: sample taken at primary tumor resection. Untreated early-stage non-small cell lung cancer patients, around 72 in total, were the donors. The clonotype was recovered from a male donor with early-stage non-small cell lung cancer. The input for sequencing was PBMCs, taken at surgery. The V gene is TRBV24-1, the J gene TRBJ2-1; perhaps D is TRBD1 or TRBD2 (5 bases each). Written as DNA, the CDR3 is TGTGCCACCAGTGCTTGGGGGACCAACAAGCAGTTCTTC. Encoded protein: CATSAWGTNKQFF.